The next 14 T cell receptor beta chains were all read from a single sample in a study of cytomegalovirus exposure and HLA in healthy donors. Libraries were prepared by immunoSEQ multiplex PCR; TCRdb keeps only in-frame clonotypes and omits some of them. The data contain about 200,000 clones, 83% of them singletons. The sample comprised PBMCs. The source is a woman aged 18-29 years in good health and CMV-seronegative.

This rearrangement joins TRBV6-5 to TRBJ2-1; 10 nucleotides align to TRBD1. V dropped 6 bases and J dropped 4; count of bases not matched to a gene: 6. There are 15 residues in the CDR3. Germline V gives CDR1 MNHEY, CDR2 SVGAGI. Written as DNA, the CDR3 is TGTGCCAGCAGCACGACAGGGGGCCCATACAATGAGCAGTTCTTC. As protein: CASSTTGGPYNEQFF.

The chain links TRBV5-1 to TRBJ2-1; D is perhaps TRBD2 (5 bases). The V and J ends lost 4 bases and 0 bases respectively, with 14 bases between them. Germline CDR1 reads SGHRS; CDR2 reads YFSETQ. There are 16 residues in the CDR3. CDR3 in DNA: TGCGCCAGCAGCCCCGGACTGGGAAGCTCCTACAATGAGCAGTTCTTC. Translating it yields CASSPGLGSSYNEQFF.

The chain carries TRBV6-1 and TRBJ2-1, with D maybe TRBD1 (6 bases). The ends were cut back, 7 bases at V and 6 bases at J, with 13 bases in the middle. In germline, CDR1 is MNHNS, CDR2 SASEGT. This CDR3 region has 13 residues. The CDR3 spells CASTRGGRNEQFF. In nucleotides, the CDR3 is TGTGCCAGCACTCGAGGGGGTCGCAATGAGCAGTTCTTC.

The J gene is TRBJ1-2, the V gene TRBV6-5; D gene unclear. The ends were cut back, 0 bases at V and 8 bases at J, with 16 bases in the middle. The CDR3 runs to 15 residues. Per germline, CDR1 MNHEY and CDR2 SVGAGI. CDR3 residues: CASSYSNQLIGGYTF. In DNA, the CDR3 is TGTGCCAGCAGTTACTCGAACCAGCTAATCGGGGGCTACACCTTC.

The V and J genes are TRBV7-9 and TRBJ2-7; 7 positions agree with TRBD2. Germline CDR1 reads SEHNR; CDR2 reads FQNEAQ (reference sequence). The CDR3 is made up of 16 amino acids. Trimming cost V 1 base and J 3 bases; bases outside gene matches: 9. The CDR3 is CASSLGGGGGVYEQYF. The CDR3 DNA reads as TGTGCCAGCAGCTTAGGGGGAGGCGGGGGTGTCTACGAGCAGTACTTC.

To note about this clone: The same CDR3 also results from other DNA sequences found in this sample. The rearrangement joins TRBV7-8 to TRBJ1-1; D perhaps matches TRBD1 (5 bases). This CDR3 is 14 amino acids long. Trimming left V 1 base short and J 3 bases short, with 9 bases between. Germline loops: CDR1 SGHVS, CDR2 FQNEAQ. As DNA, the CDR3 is TGTGCCAGCAGCTTAGTCAGGGTGGACACTGAAGCTTTCTTT. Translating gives CASSLVRVDTEAFF.

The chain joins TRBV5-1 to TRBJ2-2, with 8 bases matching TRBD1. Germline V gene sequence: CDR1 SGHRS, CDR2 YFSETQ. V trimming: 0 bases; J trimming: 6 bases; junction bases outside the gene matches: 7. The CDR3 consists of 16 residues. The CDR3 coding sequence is TGCGCCAGCAGCTTGGAGGACAGGGTTCTCGCCGGGGAGCTGTTTTTT. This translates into CASSLEDRVLAGELFF.

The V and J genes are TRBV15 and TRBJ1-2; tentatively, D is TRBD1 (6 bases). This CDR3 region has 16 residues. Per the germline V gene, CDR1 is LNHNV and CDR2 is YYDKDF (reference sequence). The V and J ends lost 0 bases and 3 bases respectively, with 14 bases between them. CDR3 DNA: TGTGCCACCAGCAGAGATTTTGGGGGCAGGGACTATGGCTACACCTTC. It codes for CATSRDFGGRDYGYTF. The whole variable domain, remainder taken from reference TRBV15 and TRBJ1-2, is DAMVIQNPRYQVTQFGKPVTLSCSQTLNHNVMYWYQQKSSQAPKLLFHYYDKDFNNEADTPDNFQSRRPNTSFCFLDIRSPGLGDTAMYLCATSRDFGGRDYGYTFGSGTRLTVV.

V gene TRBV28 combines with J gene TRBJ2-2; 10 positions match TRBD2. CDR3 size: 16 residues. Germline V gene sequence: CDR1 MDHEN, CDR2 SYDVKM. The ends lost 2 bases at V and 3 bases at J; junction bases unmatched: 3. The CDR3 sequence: CASSLGLAGDTGELFF. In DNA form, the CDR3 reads TGTGCCAGCAGTTTAGGGCTAGCGGGAGACACCGGGGAGCTGTTTTTT.

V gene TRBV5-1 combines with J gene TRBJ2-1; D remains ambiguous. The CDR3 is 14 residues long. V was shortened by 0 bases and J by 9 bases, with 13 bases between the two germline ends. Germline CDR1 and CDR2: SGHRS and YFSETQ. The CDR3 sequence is CASSLAAYPPEQFF. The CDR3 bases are TGCGCCAGCAGCTTGGCCGCCTACCCCCCTGAGCAGTTCTTC.

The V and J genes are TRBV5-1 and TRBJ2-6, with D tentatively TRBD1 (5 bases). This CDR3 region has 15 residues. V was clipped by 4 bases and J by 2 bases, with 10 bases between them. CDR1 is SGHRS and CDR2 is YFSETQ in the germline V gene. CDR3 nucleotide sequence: TGCGCCAGCAGCAAAGGGGCGACTGGGGCCAACGTCCTGACTTTC. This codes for CASSKGATGANVLTF.

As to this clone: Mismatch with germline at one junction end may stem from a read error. In DNA form, the CDR3 reads TGTGCCAGCAGCGTAGCCGGGACAGGGGGCGCGTACGAGCAGTACTTC. Its protein is CASSVAGTGGAYEQYF. The chain is built from TRBV7-8 and TRBJ2-7; 12 bases match TRBD1. The CDR3 runs to 16 residues. Germline assignment: CDR1 SGHVS and CDR2 FQNEAQ.

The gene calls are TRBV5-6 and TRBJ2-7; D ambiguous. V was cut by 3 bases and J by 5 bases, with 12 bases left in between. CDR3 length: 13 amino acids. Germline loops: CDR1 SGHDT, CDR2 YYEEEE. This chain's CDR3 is CASSSGLSDEQYF. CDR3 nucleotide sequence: TGTGCCAGCAGCTCCGGGTTATCCGACGAGCAGTACTTC.

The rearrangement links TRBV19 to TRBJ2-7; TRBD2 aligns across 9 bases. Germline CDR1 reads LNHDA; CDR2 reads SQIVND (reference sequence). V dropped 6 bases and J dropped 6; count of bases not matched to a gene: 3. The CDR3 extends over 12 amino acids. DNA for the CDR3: TGTGCCAGTAGCACGCGGGGGGGCGAGCAGTACTTC. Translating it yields CASSTRGGEQYF.